This passage covers 26 T cell receptor beta chains from one sample sequenced in a study of control samples from healthy donors and cancer patients. Some clones are missing from TCRdb's copy, which holds only in-frame ones; the method was immunoSEQ multiplex PCR. This sample has some 150,000 clones, with around 94% found just once. Sequencing input: blood. The receptors were sampled from a man aged 40-49 years in good health.

The genes are TRBV6-5 and TRBJ2-3; D is perhaps TRBD1 (5 bases). CDR3 length equals 11 residues. The V gene lost 7 bases and the J gene lost 6 bases, with 8 bases spanning the gap. Germline assignment: CDR1 MNHEY and CDR2 SVGAGI. The CDR3 bases are TGTGCCAGCAACCCAGGGGATACGCAGTATTTT. Its protein product is CASNPGDTQYF.

In its sample, this clone was seen once. The chain recombines TRBV6-6 with TRBJ2-1; D is uncertain. The CDR3 runs 12 residues. CDR1 is MNHNY, CDR2 SVGAGI, per germline (reference sequence). Trimming shortened V by 3 bases and J by 7 bases, and 7 bases separated the two germline ends. CDR3: CASSYDENEQFF. The DNA for the CDR3 is TGTGCCAGCAGTTATGACGAAAATGAGCAGTTCTTC.

V usage is TRBV11-2 and J usage is TRBJ2-7; 10 bases agree with TRBD1. The junction had 13 bases not matched to a gene; V was cut back by 5 bases and J by 0 bases. This CDR3 is 18 amino acids long. The V gene's germline CDR1 is SGHAT and CDR2 FQNNGV. DNA of the CDR3: TGTGCCAGCAGCCTGGTCCCGGGACAGGGGAGAAGCTCCTACGAGCAGTACTTC. Translating gives CASSLVPGQGRSSYEQYF.

The chain is built from TRBV9 and TRBJ2-1; 7 nucleotides line up with TRBD2. V was clipped by 3 bases and J by 3 bases; unmatched bases: 12. The CDR3 is 17 amino acids. Germline CDR1 reads SGDLS; CDR2 reads YYNGEE. The CDR3 protein is CASSARWAAGNYNEQFF. In DNA form, the CDR3 reads TGTGCCAGCAGCGCCCGATGGGCAGCGGGGAACTACAATGAGCAGTTCTTC.

CDR3 in DNA: TGTGCCAGCAGCCCACTGACAGGGTATGAGCAGTACTTC. It specifies CASSPLTGYEQYF. The chain recombines TRBV9 with TRBJ2-7; 7 bases align to TRBD1. This CDR3 has 13 residues. CDR1 and CDR2 from the germline V gene are SGDLS and YYNGEE. The ends lost 4 bases at V and 7 bases at J; junction bases unmatched: 8.

The table lists this clone with a count of one. The chain joins TRBV5-6 to TRBJ1-3, with no clear D. The CDR3 contains 16 residues. V dropped 2 bases and J dropped 0 bases, with 12 bases sitting between them. Germline values: CDR1 SGHDT, CDR2 YYEEEE. CDR3 sequence reads: CASSFPGRFSGNTIYF. As DNA, the CDR3 is TGTGCCAGCAGCTTCCCAGGACGGTTCTCTGGAAACACCATATATTTT.

J is TRBJ2-2 and V is TRBV7-3; 7 bases are shared with TRBD1. Looked up from germline, CDR1 is SGHTA and CDR2 is FQGTGA. V was pared by 5 bases and J by 5 bases, with 2 bases of the junction left unmatched. The CDR3 consists of 13 residues. The CDR3 region is CASSVQGTGELFF. Here the CDR3 DNA reads TGTGCCAGCAGCGTACAGGGGACCGGGGAGCTGTTTTTT.

The chain uses TRBV10-3 and TRBJ1-5; a weak D match, TRBD1 (5 bases). Germline loops: CDR1 ENHRY, CDR2 SYGVKD. V was pared by 0 bases and J by 4 bases, with 10 bases between. This CDR3 spans 15 amino acids. As DNA, the CDR3 is TGTGCCATCAGTGAGTCGGAGGGGCAGAATCAGCCCCAGCATTTT. The encoded protein is CAISESEGQNQPQHF.

This rearrangement joins TRBV11-2 to TRBJ1-3; TRBD1 is a possible D gene (5 bases). V was trimmed by 1 base and J by 2 bases, leaving 6 bases between them. Germline V gene lookup returns CDR1 SGHAT and CDR2 FQNNGV. There are 14 residues in the CDR3. Written as DNA, the CDR3 is TGTGCCAGCAGCTTAGGGGGGGCTGGAAACACCATATATTTT. Its translation is CASSLGGAGNTIYF.

V gene TRBV10-3 combines with J gene TRBJ2-7; D gene unclear. The CDR3 has 12 residues. Trimming pared 8 bases from V and 0 bases from J, leaving 8 bases between. CDR1 is ENHRY, CDR2 SYGVKD, per germline. CDR3 region: CAISADSYEQYF. CDR3 DNA sequence: TGTGCCATCTCGGCAGACTCCTACGAGCAGTACTTC.

This clone appeared a single time. The rearrangement links TRBV19 to TRBJ1-1; D is uncertain. The CDR3 spans 13 residues. In germline, CDR1 is LNHDA, CDR2 SQIVND (reference sequence). Between the trimmed V and J ends, which lost 6 bases and 4 bases, there was a span of 12 bases. The CDR3 DNA sequence: TGTGCCAGTAGGGAACGAAGGAGCACTGAAGCTTTCTTT. It translates to CASRERRSTEAFF.

The CDR3 bases are TGCGCCAGCAGCTTGGACAGGGGCCGACGGACAGATACGCAGTATTTT. Translation: CASSLDRGRRTDTQYF. The rearrangement links TRBV5-1 to TRBJ2-3, with TRBD1 matching 7 bases. The CDR3 sequence is 16 residues long. Trimming cost V 0 bases and J 3 bases; bases outside gene matches: 7. Germline-derived CDR1 and CDR2 are SGHRS and YFSETQ.

This clone showed up just a few times. The rearrangement uses TRBV5-4 and TRBJ1-4; TRBD1 is a possible D gene (6 bases). Trimming left V 4 bases short and J 3 bases short, with 13 bases between. The V gene's germline CDR1 is SGHNT and CDR2 YYREEE (reference sequence). The CDR3 covers 15 residues. The CDR3 DNA follows: TGTGCCAGCAGCGCCCGGGACACCGCTAATGAAAAACTGTTTTTT. Translated: CASSARDTANEKLFF.

The rearrangement uses TRBV12-3 or TRBV12-4 and TRBJ1-2, with D uncertain. This CDR3 contains 12 residues. V was trimmed by 3 bases and J by 7 bases, leaving 9 bases between them. DNA for the CDR3: TGTGCCAGCAGTTTGAAGGCCGGTGGCTACACCTTC. Translating it yields CASSLKAGGYTF.

The chain carries TRBV28 and TRBJ1-5; TRBD1 is a possible D gene (6 bases). The ends were cut back, 3 bases at V and 1 base at J, with 7 bases in the middle. CDR1 is MDHEN and CDR2 is SYDVKM in the germline V gene. This CDR3 spans 14 amino acids. The CDR3 nucleotides are TGTGCCAGCAGTTTTCAGGGGAGCAATCAGCCCCAGCATTTT. This codes for CASSFQGSNQPQHF.

This rearrangement joins TRBV4-2 to TRBJ2-7; D is unclear. The CDR3 extends over 15 amino acids. Deletions cut 4 bases from V and 0 bases from J, with 13 bases between. The germline CDR1 and CDR2 sequences are LGHNA and YNFKEQ. The CDR3 coding sequence is TGTGCCAGCAGCCGGAGATTAACGAACTCCTACGAGCAGTACTTC. Its protein is CASSRRLTNSYEQYF.

The rearrangement uses TRBV6-5 and TRBJ1-2; D gene unclear. CDR1 is MNHEY and CDR2 is SVGAGI in the germline V gene. The CDR3 runs 13 residues. V lost 6 bases, J lost 4 bases, and 12 bases lay in between. CDR3 protein: CASRLNSAYGYTF. Written as DNA, the CDR3 is TGTGCCAGCAGATTGAACAGCGCCTATGGCTACACCTTC.

This chain uses TRBV4-1 with TRBJ1-2; D not certain. Per the germline V gene, CDR1 is MGHRA and CDR2 is YSYEKL. With 5 bases removed from V and 6 bases from J, the gap between germline ends came to 13 bases. This CDR3 region has 13 residues. CDR3 sequence reads: CASSESRPHGYTF. In DNA form, the CDR3 reads TGCGCCAGCAGCGAATCCCGACCTCATGGCTACACCTTC.

The rearrangement links TRBV9 to TRBJ1-1; unclear D gene. The V end lost 1 base, the J end lost 1 base, and 2 bases lay between the germline ends. CDR1 is SGDLS and CDR2 is YYNGEE in the germline V gene. The CDR3 consists of 12 residues. CDR3 DNA sequence: TGTGCCAGCAGCGTAACGAACACTGAAGCTTTCTTT. It translates to CASSVTNTEAFF.

This clone was found a few times. The CDR3 DNA is TGTGCCACCAGCACCCGCGGACAGGGCCTCTCCTACGAGCAGTACTTC. This encodes CATSTRGQGLSYEQYF. This rearrangement joins TRBV15 to TRBJ2-7, with 8 bases aligning to TRBD1. Germline lookup yields CDR1 LNHNV and CDR2 YYDKDF (reference sequence). The CDR3 has 16 residues. The junction had 8 bases not matched to a gene; V was cut back by 4 bases and J by 0 bases.

For the CDR3, the DNA is TGTGCCACCAGTGAATGGACAGGGGGAGTTAGCACAGATACGCAGTATTTT. It yields the protein CATSEWTGGVSTDTQYF. The chain carries TRBV24-1 and TRBJ2-3; 10 nucleotides line up with TRBD1. The CDR3 has 17 residues. CDR1 is KGHDR and CDR2 is SFDVKD in the germline V gene. The V segment lost 4 bases and the J segment 0 bases; nucleotides outside the gene matches: 6.

The chain links TRBV11-2 to TRBJ2-3; TRBD2 might be the D (5 bases). The CDR3 runs to 14 residues. V shed 4 bases and J shed 4 bases, with 12 bases lying between them. Germline V lookup: CDR1 SGHAT, CDR2 FQNNGV. The CDR3 nucleotides are TGTGCCAGCAGCTCCCATACTAGGGCAGATACGCAGTATTTT. It codes for CASSSHTRADTQYF. Variable domain in full (rest from reference TRBV11-2 and TRBJ2-3): EAGVAQSPRYKIIEKRQSVAFWCNPISGHATLYWYQQILGQGPKLLIQFQNNGVVDDSQLPKDRFSAERLKGVDSTLKIQPAKLEDSAVYLCASSSHTRADTQYFGPGTRLTVL.

The V and J genes are TRBV5-6 and TRBJ2-3; TRBD2 matches 13 bases. Germline V gene sequence: CDR1 SGHDT, CDR2 YYEEEE. Trimming cost V 0 bases and J 7 bases; bases outside gene matches: 5. There are 16 residues in the CDR3. The CDR3 DNA sequence: TGTGCCAGCAGCTTGGGACTAGCGGGAGGTGGTAATACGCAGTATTTT. It codes for CASSLGLAGGGNTQYF.

This chain uses TRBV5-6 with TRBJ1-1, with D tentatively TRBD1 (5 bases). Trimming shortened V by 4 bases and J by 4 bases, and 11 bases separated the two germline ends. The CDR3 has 13 amino acids. Germline V CDR1 and CDR2: SGHDT, YYEEEE. CDR3 DNA: TGTGCCAGCAGCCTACTAACAGGCACTGAAGCTTTCTTT. Its translation is CASSLLTGTEAFF.

This chain joins TRBV25-1 and TRBJ1-4, with D maybe TRBD1 (6 bases). Germline V gene lookup returns CDR1 MGHDK and CDR2 SYGVNS. Between the trimmed V and J ends, which lost 1 base and 10 bases, there was a span of 7 bases. The length of the CDR3 is 12 residues. This chain's CDR3 is CASSEWGAKLFF. The CDR3 region has the DNA TGTGCCAGCAGTGAATGGGGGGCAAAACTGTTTTTT.

This chain uses TRBV3-1 (or the pseudogene TRBV3-2) with TRBJ1-1, with TRBD1 as a possible D gene (5 bases). This CDR3 is 15 amino acids long. Trimming took off 8 bases at V and 0 bases at J, with 16 bases between the two ends. Germline CDR1 is LGHDT and CDR2 is YNNKEL (reference sequence). As DNA, the CDR3 is TGTGCCAGCGGACCGGGACTTCTCATGAACACTGAAGCTTTCTTT. Its translation: CASGPGLLMNTEAFF.